Sequencing of this T cell receptor (beta chain) was carried out in a study of OX40 agonist ivuxolimab in advanced cancers. Study in general: An anti-OX40 (CD134) antibody with agonistic activity, ivuxolimab, was administered to patients. Administration of intravenous ivuxolimab to patients occurred every 2 weeks at 0.01 to 10 mg/kg. Whole-study findings and limits: CD4+ and CD8+ T cells in blood underwent clonal expansion by week 6 at 0.1 to 3.0 mg/kg.

The assay was immunoSEQ multiplex PCR, and TCRdb's table has in-frame clones only and misses some. The table lists some 98,000 clones, about 80% of them singletons. CDR1 and CDR2 from the germline V gene are SNHLY and FYNNEI. The CDR3 is made up of 14 amino acids. V was cut by 5 bases and J by 2 bases, with 13 bases left in between. Worth noting for this clone: Its cognate antigen is unknown.

Blood draws occurred at baseline, cycle 4 day 1, and cycle 7 day 1. The TCR originated in an adult with an advanced solid tumor such as melanoma, head and neck, liver or kidney cancer. Sample: CD4+ or CD8+ T cells sorted from blood, taken in a trial of the OX40 agonist ivuxolimab. The rearrangement uses TRBV2 and TRBJ2-7, with D perhaps matching TRBD1 (6 bases). The CDR3 DNA is TGTGCCAGCAGTACCGGGACACCTCCCTACGAGCAGTACTTC. Translating it yields CASSTGTPPYEQYF.